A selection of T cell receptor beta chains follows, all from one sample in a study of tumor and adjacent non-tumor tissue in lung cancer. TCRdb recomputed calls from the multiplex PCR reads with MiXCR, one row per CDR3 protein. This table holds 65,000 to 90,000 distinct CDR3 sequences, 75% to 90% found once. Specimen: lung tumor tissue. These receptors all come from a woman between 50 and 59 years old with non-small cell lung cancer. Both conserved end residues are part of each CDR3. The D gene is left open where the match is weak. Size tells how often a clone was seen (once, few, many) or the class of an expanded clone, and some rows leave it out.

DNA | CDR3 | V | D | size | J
TGCAGCGTTGAGTATACGGGTCGGAGTAGATCCTACAATGAGCAGTTCTTC | CSVEYTGRSRSYNEQFF | TRBV29-1 | NA | NA | TRBJ2-1
TGTTCCAGCAGCGAAGAGTTAGCCCCTCACTACGAGCAGTACTTC | CSSSEELAPHYEQYF | TRBV6-1 | NA | once | TRBJ2-7
TGTGCCGGCAGTTACTCTGGGACAGGAGGCTGGGATACGCAGTATTTT | CAGSYSGTGGWDTQYF | TRBV6-2/TRBV6-3 | TRBD1 | NA | TRBJ2-3
TGCGCCAGCAGCCATGCCAAGCGGAACAGCCGAGAGACCCAATACTTC | CASSHAKRNSRETQYF | TRBV4-1 | NA | NA | TRBJ2-5
TGTGCCAGCACTTTAGAGACACTAAGCACAGATACCCAATATTTT | CASTLETLSTDTQYF | TRBV12-3/TRBV12-4 | NA | few | TRBJ2-3
TGTGCCATCAGTACTAAAACGGGACGGGACTCGTTCTACGAGCAGTACTTC | CAISTKTGRDSFYEQYF | TRBV10-3 | NA | NA | TRBJ2-7
TGTGCCAGCTCACGTTTGAACACTGAAGCTTTCTTT | CASSRLNTEAFF | TRBV18 | NA | few | TRBJ1-1
TGTGCCAATAGCCTTACAGGGGAGTCCCAGTACTTC | CANSLTGESQYF | TRBV11-2 | TRBD1 | NA | TRBJ2-5
TGCAGTGCTAGAGATCGAATAGTGGGAGGGTCCTACGAACAGTACTTC | CSARDRIVGGSYEQYF | TRBV20-1 | TRBD2 | NA | TRBJ2-7
TGCAGTGCTATAGATGGGACAGGAAATCAGCCCCAGCATTTT | CSAIDGTGNQPQHF | TRBV20-1 | TRBD1 | NA | TRBJ1-5
TGTGCCAGCAGCCTATCTCCGAGTCCCGCCTGCGAGCAGTACTTC | CASSLSPSPACEQYF | TRBV11-2 | NA | NA | TRBJ2-7
TGTGCCAGCAGCCAAGATAGGGTTCGGCCCCAGCATTTT | CASSQDRVRPQHF | TRBV4-2 | NA | NA | TRBJ1-5
TGCAGTGCTAAATCTGGGGCAGGGGCGAACATCGGGGAGCTGTTTTTT | CSAKSGAGANIGELFF | TRBV20-1 | NA | NA | TRBJ2-2
TGTACTGCCCACAATGGGAACCCTTTCTTCCACTTT | CTAHNGNPFFHF | TRBV20-1 | NA | NA | TRBJ1-6
TGTGTCAGCAGCTCATTAGCTGTAGTAGGAGAGCAGTACTTC | CVSSSLAVVGEQYF | TRBV11-2 | NA | NA | TRBJ2-7